This T cell receptor beta chain was identified in a study of T cell changes during pregnancy in multiple sclerosis. Germline V CDR1 and CDR2: MNHEY, SVGAGI. The CDR3 contains 14 residues. V dropped 3 bases and J dropped 2 bases, with 10 bases sitting between them. Libraries were prepared by immunoSEQ multiplex PCR; TCRdb keeps only in-frame clonotypes and omits some of them. Of roughly 40,000 clones in the sample, about 92% were seen once. The material was CD8+ T cells from peripheral blood mononuclear cells, obtained in the first trimester of pregnancy. This TCR derives from a female donor with multiple sclerosis, enrolled in a pregnancy study. This rearrangement joins TRBV6-5 to TRBJ1-1; D perhaps matches TRBD1 (5 bases). CDR3 loop: CASSYHDSNTEAFF. The CDR3 bases are TGTGCCAGCAGTTATCACGACAGTAACACTGAAGCTTTCTTT.